This TCR beta chain stems from a study of T cell changes during pregnancy in multiple sclerosis. This table comes from immunoSEQ multiplex PCR, and its TCRdb copy is limited to in-frame clones, with some not included. This sample has 40,000 or so clones, with about 91% found just once. The CDR3 has 18 residues. J gave up 2 bases and V 7 bases, and 14 bases lay outside the gene matches. Germline V gene data show CDR1 as SEHNR and CDR2 as FQNEAQ (reference sequence). The rearrangement uses TRBV7-9 and TRBJ2-5; 12 positions match TRBD2. The TCR sequence derives from a female donor with multiple sclerosis, enrolled in a pregnancy study. The starting material was CD8+ T cells from peripheral blood mononuclear cells, obtained before pregnancy. The CDR3 nucleotides are TGTGCCAGCAACGGACTAGCGGGGAGAGTCGACCTTCAAGAGACCCAGTACTTC. It specifies CASNGLAGRVDLQETQYF.